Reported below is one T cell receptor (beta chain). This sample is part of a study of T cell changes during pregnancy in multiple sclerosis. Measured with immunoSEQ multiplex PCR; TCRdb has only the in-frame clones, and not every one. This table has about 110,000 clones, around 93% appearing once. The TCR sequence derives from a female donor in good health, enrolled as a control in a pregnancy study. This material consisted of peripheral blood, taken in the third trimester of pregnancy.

In DNA form, the CDR3 reads TGTGCCAGCAGTGAAGACGGCAGGAGGTTTGTCAGCAATCAGCCCCAGCATTTT. Protein product: CASSEDGRRFVSNQPQHF. The V and J genes are TRBV6-1 and TRBJ1-5, with no clear D. The CDR3 totals 18 residues. Germline-derived CDR1 and CDR2 are MNHNS and SASEGT. The V end was cut by 1 base, the J end by 1 base, with 17 bases between.